This record looks at one T cell receptor (beta chain) sequence and its context. Documented time point: newly diagnosed GD, antithyroid drugs for less than 3 months. PBMC RNA was the source of the TCR library. iRepertoire HTBI primers and Arm-PCR of CDR3 regions built TCR beta libraries. MiXCR, run by TCRdb on the multiplex PCR reads, gives a single entry per CDR3 protein. The profile covers 600,000 to 650,000 distinct CDR3 sequences, with roughly 16% appearing a single time and around a sixth taken by the ten largest. The source of the sample is a study of regulatory T cells in long-lasting Graves disease. Background on the study: Recently diagnosed Graves' patients had received antithyroid drugs for under 3 months.

Germline CDR1 reads GTSNPN; CDR2 reads SVGIG (reference sequence). The CDR3 totals 15 residues. Trimming removed 4 bases at V and 0 bases at J, with 12 bases between. These data also formed part of another study, on T cells in Graves' hyperthyroidism and ophthalmopathy. That report notes: Together with thyroid ultrasound, orbital computed tomography, serum thyroxine and TRAb, clinical symptoms were used for diagnoses. TCR CDR3 underwent first-round RT-PCR with the HTBI primer set.

The genes are TRBV30 and TRBJ1-4; no firm D call. This receptor was taken from a woman aged 25 to 39 with Graves disease. The source was peripheral blood mononuclear cells (PBMCs), collected at new diagnosis, from a patient treated with antithyroid drugs. In DNA form, the CDR3 reads TGTGCCTGGAATGAGGGATCGGCAACTAATGAAAAACTGTTTTTT. It specifies CAWNEGSATNEKLFF.